This T cell receptor (beta chain) emerged from a study of blood T cell repertoires in COVID-19. Study as a whole: COVID-19 samples collected from the United States, Italy and Spain covered acute and convalescent phases. In each case, the material was cDNA or gDNA derived from T cells, B-cell-depleted T cells, or PBMCs.

Authors' methods: Amplified reference gene primers provided the basis for estimating nucleated cell counts. Data came from immunoSEQ multiplex PCR; TCRdb stores just in-frame clones and leaves some out. V and J calls and clone size are given by that table; D and trimming were obtained from the DNA. Among about 28,000 clones listed, around nine tenths were seen once. Trimming left V 5 bases short and J 7 bases short, with 14 bases between. The length of the CDR3 is 14 residues. Germline V gene data show CDR1 as SGHTA and CDR2 as FQGNSA. The TCR comes from a human donor in a cohort sampled during active COVID-19. The chain joins TRBV7-2 to TRBJ2-2; D unresolved. The specimen sequenced was peripheral blood. This chain's CDR3 is CASSPETILGELFF. In DNA form, the CDR3 reads TGTGCCAGCAGCCCAGAAACCATCCTCGGGGAGCTGTTTTTT.